The 24 T cell receptor beta chains given below trace back to one sample, sequenced in a study of a mutant IDH1 vaccine in newly diagnosed glioma. Time point specified: week 35, safety follow-up. A 20-mer mutant IDH1 peptide at 300 ug was injected subcutaneously with topical imiquimod. No antigens are known for them. The assay was immunoSEQ multiplex PCR, and TCRdb's table has in-frame clones only and misses some. Among approximately 47,000 clones, about 88% were seen once, and the ten largest hold around 6%. The starting material was PBMCs, obtained from a glioma patient whose treatment included an IDH1 peptide vaccine. The receptors stem from a woman in her forties with glioma.

The chain combines TRBV19 with TRBJ1-4, with a tentative D call TRBD1 (5 bases). The CDR3 sequence is 15 residues long. Between the trimmed V and J ends, which lost 1 base and 6 bases, there was a span of 12 bases. Germline loops: CDR1 LNHDA, CDR2 SQIVND (reference sequence). The CDR3 protein is CASSIVGHGDEKLFF. DNA of the CDR3: TGTGCCAGTAGTATAGTCGGACACGGAGATGAAAAACTGTTTTTT.

The V gene is TRBV6-4, the J gene TRBJ2-6, with D perhaps matching TRBD2 (6 bases). The CDR3 sequence is 14 residues long. CDR1 and CDR2 (germline): MRHNA, SNTAGT. The V end lost 8 bases, the J end lost 0 bases, and 8 bases lay between the germline ends. CDR3 coding DNA: TGTGCCAGCGCGGAGGGCTCTGGGGCCAACGTCCTGACTTTC. Translation: CASAEGSGANVLTF.

This clone showed up just once. The chain combines TRBV9 with TRBJ1-2; 7 bases align to TRBD1. The trim removed 3 bases at V and 4 bases at J, leaving 12 bases unmatched. The CDR3 is made up of 16 amino acids. Germline V lookup: CDR1 SGDLS, CDR2 YYNGEE. The CDR3 nucleotides are TGTGCCAGCAGCGCGAAAGGGGACAGCTCTAGCTATGGCTACACCTTC. It is translated as CASSAKGDSSSYGYTF.

V usage is TRBV7-2 and J usage is TRBJ1-3; unclear D gene. Germline CDR1 is SGHTA and CDR2 is FQGNSA. Trimming pared 1 base from V and 1 base from J, leaving 8 bases between. The CDR3 length is 15 residues. As DNA, the CDR3 is TGTGCCAGCAGCTTAGTTGGGTTTTCTGGAAACACCATATATTTT. It is translated as CASSLVGFSGNTIYF.

The V call is TRBV12-5, the J call TRBJ2-3, with TRBD1 identical over 7 bases. The CDR3 sequence is 13 residues long. V trimming: 5 bases; J trimming: 10 bases; junction bases outside the gene matches: 9. CDR1 is LGHNT, CDR2 FRNRAP, per germline. The CDR3 DNA follows: TGTGCTAGTGGTAGAGGGGGCCGGGCGGCGCAGTATTTT. The encoded protein is CASGRGGRAAQYF.

This rearrangement joins TRBV7-2 to TRBJ2-6, with D unclear. The CDR3 is 12 amino acids. Between the trimmed V and J ends, which lost 8 bases and 2 bases, there was a span of 4 bases. CDR1 and CDR2 (germline): SGHTA, FQGNSA. This chain's CDR3 is CASEAGANVLTF. CDR3 sequence (DNA): TGTGCCAGCGAGGCTGGGGCCAACGTCCTGACTTTC.

The chain is built from TRBV10-3 and TRBJ2-7; 11 nucleotides match TRBD2. Germline CDR1 and CDR2: ENHRY and SYGVKD. CDR3 length equals 16 residues. Trimming took 6 bases from V and 6 from J; bases not matched to a gene: 13. The CDR3, as DNA: TGTGCCATCAGGTTAAATCTAGCGGGAGGACGGGGCGAGCAGTACTTC. This translates into CAIRLNLAGGRGEQYF.

V usage is TRBV11-2 and J usage is TRBJ1-1, with D possibly matching TRBD1 (6 bases). Germline V CDR1 and CDR2: SGHAT, FQNNGV. Trimming removed 5 bases at V and 4 bases at J, with 14 bases between. The CDR3 is 14 amino acids. Written as DNA, the CDR3 is TGTGCCAGCAGCGGGACACAGGGTCCCACTGAAGCTTTCTTT. Translation: CASSGTQGPTEAFF.

The chain couples TRBV2 to TRBJ2-3, with TRBD2 matching over 7 bases. Germline CDR1 SNHLY, CDR2 FYNNEI. V shed 11 bases and J 3 bases; nucleotides not matched to a gene: 11. CDR3 length: 14 residues. CDR3 region: CASRRAGATDTQYF. The CDR3 DNA sequence: TGTGCCTCCAGAAGGGCGGGAGCGACAGATACGCAGTATTTT.

CDR3 protein: CASSVMGGLPNQPQHF. Here the CDR3 DNA reads TGTGCCAGCAGTGTGATGGGGGGACTGCCAAATCAGCCCCAGCATTTT. This sequence joins TRBV2 and TRBJ1-5, with D possibly being TRBD1 (5 bases). With 4 bases removed from V and 4 bases from J, the gap between germline ends came to 17 bases. The CDR3 length is 16 residues. Per the germline V gene, CDR1 is SNHLY and CDR2 is FYNNEI.

This sequence joins TRBV6-5 and TRBJ1-1; D may be TRBD1 (5 bases). Germline V gene lookup returns CDR1 MNHEY and CDR2 SVGAGI. V lost 6 bases and J lost 3, with 11 bases in between. The CDR3 loop spans 13 amino acids. The CDR3 DNA reads as TGTGCCAGCAGCCCCCGGGGGGACACTGAAGCTTTCTTT. It yields the protein CASSPRGDTEAFF.

Only one count was recorded for this clone. The rearrangement links TRBV5-1 to TRBJ1-3; D possibly corresponds to TRBD1 (5 bases). V dropped 1 base and J dropped 2 bases, with 10 bases sitting between them. The germline gives CDR1 SGHRS, CDR2 YFSETQ. This CDR3 has 15 residues. The CDR3 region is CASSLNGGAGNTIYF. As DNA, the CDR3 is TGCGCCAGCAGCTTGAATGGGGGAGCTGGAAACACCATATATTTT. The full variable domain, in which reference TRBV5-1 and TRBJ1-3 provide the parts outside the CDR3, is KAGVTQTPRYLIKTRGQQVTLSCSPISGHRSVSWYQQTPGQGLQFLFEYFSETQRNKGNFPGRFSGRQFSNSRSEMNVSTLELGDSALYLCASSLNGGAGNTIYFGEGSWLTVV.

As DNA, the CDR3 is TGTGCCAGCAGCCCAGACTACCGCACGATAGCCTACGAGCAGTACTTC. Translation: CASSPDYRTIAYEQYF. The chain joins TRBV4-2 to TRBJ2-7, with D possibly matching TRBD2 (5 bases). The CDR3 has 16 amino acids. Germline values: CDR1 LGHNA, CDR2 YNFKEQ. V was clipped by 4 bases and J by 2 bases, with 18 bases between them.

This chain links TRBV5-1 with TRBJ2-2; the match to TRBD1 covers 9 bases. The CDR3 length is 15 residues. V gave up 4 bases and J gave up 7 bases; unmatched junction bases: 8. Germline loops: CDR1 SGHRS, CDR2 YFSETQ. The CDR3 sequence is CASSIYRGQGGELFF. The CDR3 DNA reads as TGCGCCAGCAGCATTTACAGGGGGCAGGGCGGGGAGCTGTTTTTT.

As to this clone: Different DNA sequences within this sample yield the same CDR3. The V call is TRBV5-4, the J call TRBJ2-3; TRBD2 agrees at 10 bases. This CDR3 comprises 15 residues. Germline CDR1 reads SGHNT; CDR2 reads YYREEE (reference sequence). The V gene end was trimmed by 2 bases and the J gene end by 0 bases; junction bases not matched to a gene: 0. CDR3 amino acids: CASSLAGGSTDTQYF. Here the CDR3 DNA reads TGTGCCAGCAGCTTAGCGGGGGGGAGCACAGATACGCAGTATTTT.

The chain uses TRBV7-9 and TRBJ2-6; D unresolved. V lost 1 base to trimming and J lost 3 bases, with 1 base between them. Germline V gene lookup returns CDR1 SEHNR and CDR2 FQNEAQ (reference sequence). The CDR3 has 13 residues. The chain's CDR3 is CASSLVGANVLTF. The CDR3 bases are TGTGCCAGCAGCTTAGTTGGGGCCAACGTCCTGACTTTC.

The rearrangement links TRBV6-5 to TRBJ2-1; D may be TRBD2 (5 bases). The CDR3 consists of 13 residues. Trimming removed 2 bases at V and 6 bases at J, with 8 bases between. The germline gives CDR1 MNHEY, CDR2 SVGAGI. CDR3 nucleotides: TGTGCCAGCAGTTACGAGGGTGGCAATGAGCAGTTCTTC. It codes for CASSYEGGNEQFF.

V gene TRBV10-3 combines with J gene TRBJ2-2; 7 nucleotides agree with TRBD2. This CDR3 spans 15 amino acids. After removal of 4 bases from V and 7 bases from J, the junction contained 9 bases not matched to a gene. CDR1 ENHRY and CDR2 SYGVKD come from the germline V gene. The CDR3 loop reads CAISGGGIGIGELFF. The DNA of the CDR3 is TGTGCCATCAGTGGGGGGGGGATCGGGATCGGGGAGCTGTTTTTT.

A word on this clone: The same CDR3 is also encoded by other DNA sequences in this sample. The CDR3 here is CASRDRGDSPLHF. CDR3 DNA sequence: TGTGCCAGCAGGGACAGGGGTGATTCACCCCTCCACTTT. J is TRBJ1-6 and V is TRBV6-1, with 9 positions matching TRBD1. V lost 6 bases and J lost 8; bases outside the gene matches: 2. This CDR3 spans 13 amino acids. CDR1 is MNHNS, CDR2 SASEGT, per germline.

V gene TRBV7-9 combines with J gene TRBJ1-1; possible D gene TRBD1, 5 bases. Germline V gives CDR1 SEHNR, CDR2 FQNEAQ (reference sequence). The CDR3 is 13 residues long. Trimming removed 1 base at V and 4 bases at J, with 7 bases between. The CDR3 region has the DNA TGTGCCAGCAGCTTAGAAGGGGTCACTGAAGCTTTCTTT. Its protein is CASSLEGVTEAFF.

The V and J genes are TRBV7-9 and TRBJ1-3; no firm D call. CDR3 length: 14 amino acids. The V and J ends lost 3 bases and 7 bases respectively, with 13 bases between them. In germline, CDR1 is SEHNR, CDR2 FQNEAQ (reference sequence). CDR3 amino acids: CASSLQGFRNTIYF. DNA for the CDR3: TGTGCCAGCAGCTTGCAAGGGTTCCGGAACACCATATATTTT.

The chain carries TRBV18 and TRBJ2-7; no definite D call. This CDR3 has 14 amino acids. Germline loops: CDR1 KGHSH, CDR2 LQKENI. V dropped 2 bases and J dropped 2 bases, with 10 bases sitting between them. The CDR3 sequence is CASSPIDTAYEQYF. The CDR3 DNA reads TGTGCCAGCTCACCAATCGACACGGCCTACGAGCAGTACTTC.

The chain is built from TRBV5-1 and TRBJ1-1; D unclear. This CDR3 has 14 amino acids. V lost 4 bases and J 1 base, leaving 11 bases between the germline ends. From germline, CDR1 is SGHRS and CDR2 YFSETQ. The CDR3 coding sequence is TGCGCCAGCAGCCCATCCCCAGGGAACACTGAAGCTTTCTTT. It encodes CASSPSPGNTEAFF.

V and J are TRBV7-9 and TRBJ2-7, with a tentative D call TRBD2 (6 bases). V shed 5 bases and J shed 0 bases, with 14 bases lying between them. The length of the CDR3 is 15 residues. CDR1 and CDR2 from the germline V gene are SEHNR and FQNEAQ (reference sequence). The CDR3 bases are TGTGCCAGCAGCGAAGGAGGGACCCGCTCCTACGAGCAGTACTTC. Translated, it gives CASSEGGTRSYEQYF.